These 31 T cell receptor beta chains came from one sample sequenced in a study of blood T cell repertoires in COVID-19. Libraries were prepared by immunoSEQ multiplex PCR; TCRdb keeps only in-frame clonotypes and omits some of them. The repertoire consists of about 200,000 clones, with roughly 82% occurring once and the leading ten covering about 11%. Sequencing was carried out using PBMCs or T cells enriched from blood (not recorded which). The receptors here all came from a man aged 40-49 years who had recovered from COVID-19.

This clone was observed once. The chain couples TRBV28 to TRBJ2-5; 11 nucleotides agree with TRBD1. Germline V gene data show CDR1 as MDHEN and CDR2 as SYDVKM. Trimming removed 9 bases from V and 5 bases from J; junction bases left unmatched: 11. CDR3 size: 15 residues. The CDR3 here is CASSLGQGARETQYF. For the CDR3, the DNA is TGTGCCAGTAGTCTCGGACAGGGGGCGAGGGAGACCCAGTACTTC.

The count of this clone is one. The chain carries TRBV5-4 and TRBJ2-3; maybe TRBD1 (5 bases). Trimming pared 4 bases from V and 4 bases from J, leaving 16 bases between. The germline V gene encodes CDR1 SGHNT and CDR2 YYREEE (reference sequence). This CDR3 has 15 amino acids. The CDR3, as DNA: TGTGCCAGCAGCGCTTTACAGCAGGGCGCAGATACGCAGTATTTT. As protein: CASSALQQGADTQYF.

This chain uses TRBV7-2 with TRBJ2-5; 10 bases match TRBD2. V dropped 7 bases and J dropped 5; count of bases not matched to a gene: 10. Germline loops: CDR1 SGHTA, CDR2 FQGNSA. The CDR3 is 15 residues long. The CDR3 DNA is TGTGCCAGCACCCCGGGACTAGCGACGAGCGAGACCCAGTACTTC. Translation gives CASTPGLATSETQYF.

This sequence joins TRBV18 and TRBJ1-4, with D hard to call. Germline CDR1 is KGHSH and CDR2 is LQKENI. Trimming shortened V by 2 bases and J by 5 bases, and 12 bases separated the two germline ends. The CDR3 totals 15 residues. The CDR3 spells CASSPSRERNEKLFF. CDR3 nucleotide sequence: TGTGCCAGCTCACCAAGCCGGGAACGGAATGAAAAACTGTTTTTT.

The J gene is TRBJ2-4, the V gene TRBV7-8, with D tentatively TRBD1 (5 bases). The CDR3 has 15 amino acids. Germline CDR1 is SGHVS and CDR2 is FQNEAQ. V lost 4 bases, J lost 5 bases, and 15 bases lay in between. The CDR3 loop reads CASSSVGQGENIQYF. The CDR3 coding sequence is TGTGCCAGCAGCTCGGTCGGGCAAGGGGAAAACATTCAGTACTTC.

This chain links TRBV27 with TRBJ2-7, with TRBD2 identical over 10 bases. The trim removed 2 bases at V and 2 bases at J, leaving 3 bases unmatched. CDR3 length equals 15 residues. Germline V gene data show CDR1 as MNHEY and CDR2 as SMNVEV (reference sequence). The CDR3 bases are TGTGCCAGCAGTTTAGGGAGCGGGAGGGCCTACGAGCAGTACTTC. As protein: CASSLGSGRAYEQYF.

This chain links TRBV29-1 with TRBJ2-3; 10 positions agree with TRBD2. Per the germline V gene, CDR1 is SQVTM and CDR2 is ANQGSEA. This CDR3 contains 14 residues. V shed 6 bases, J shed 7 bases, and the junction held 10 bases outside the gene matches. The CDR3 region is CSVPLAGVLNTQYF. CDR3 nucleotide sequence: TGCAGCGTCCCGCTAGCGGGAGTTTTAAATACGCAGTATTTT.

The V gene is TRBV5-4, the J gene TRBJ2-3; 7 positions match TRBD2. The V segment lost 4 bases and the J segment 4 bases; nucleotides outside the gene matches: 9. The CDR3 loop spans 15 amino acids. Germline V gene lookup returns CDR1 SGHNT and CDR2 YYREEE (reference sequence). CDR3 loop: CASSPWGGRPDTQYF. CDR3 nucleotides: TGTGCCAGCAGCCCCTGGGGCGGGAGACCAGATACGCAGTATTTT.

This clone was detected once. The rearrangement uses TRBV3-1 (or the pseudogene TRBV3-2) and TRBJ2-3, with a weak D call TRBD2 (6 bases). CDR3 length: 16 residues. V was shortened by 5 bases and J by 1 base, with 16 bases between the two germline ends. Germline V gene data show CDR1 as LGHDT and CDR2 as YNNKEL (reference sequence). The CDR3 DNA reads TGTGCCAGCAGCTCCGCACGCGGGGCAGGCACAGATACGCAGTATTTT. Its protein is CASSSARGAGTDTQYF.

This clone was seen once. V gene TRBV6-1 combines with J gene TRBJ1-2; D not certain. This CDR3 spans 11 amino acids. With 5 bases removed from V and 7 bases from J, the gap between germline ends came to 8 bases. In germline, CDR1 is MNHNS, CDR2 SASEGT. CDR3 nucleotides: TGTGCCAGCAGTTCACGGGTTGGCTACACCTTC. As protein: CASSSRVGYTF.

The gene calls are TRBV6-2 or TRBV6-3 and TRBJ1-6; D remains ambiguous. The V end was cut by 4 bases, the J end by 7 bases, with 8 bases between. The CDR3 is 13 residues long. The germline V gene encodes CDR1 MNHEY and CDR2 SVGEGT. DNA for the CDR3: TGTGCCAGCAGTTCGGACTTCAATTCACCCCTCCACTTT. Translation gives CASSSDFNSPLHF.

The gene calls are TRBV27 and TRBJ2-7; TRBD1 matches at 12 bases. V lost 5 bases to trimming and J lost 4 bases; unmatched junction nucleotides: 9. Germline loops: CDR1 MNHEY, CDR2 SMNVEV (reference sequence). The CDR3 runs 16 residues. Written as DNA, the CDR3 is TGTGCCAGCAGTCTATATGGGACAGGGGGCAATTACGAGCAGTACTTC. Protein product: CASSLYGTGGNYEQYF.

V gene TRBV19 combines with J gene TRBJ1-2; D is unresolved. The germline V gene has CDR1 LNHDA and CDR2 SQIVND (reference sequence). The CDR3 contains 13 residues. Trimming took 5 bases from V and 4 from J, leaving 11 bases between them. In nucleotides, the CDR3 is TGTGCCAGTAGTCGAGAGGTGCGCTATGGCTACACCTTC. Translation gives CASSREVRYGYTF.

The genes are TRBV11-2 and TRBJ2-7, with TRBD2 as a possible D gene (5 bases). V was trimmed by 2 bases and J by 2 bases, leaving 13 bases between them. The CDR3 is made up of 15 amino acids. Germline V lookup: CDR1 SGHAT, CDR2 FQNNGV. The CDR3 loop reads CASSLSLGGTYEQYF. For the CDR3, the DNA is TGTGCCAGCAGCTTATCCCTAGGAGGAACCTACGAGCAGTACTTC.

The chain employs TRBV21-1 and TRBJ1-2; the D segment call TRBD1 is taken from the table without a DNA check. TRBV21-1 is listed as a pseudogene. CDR3 length: 17 amino acids. This CDR3 reads CASIDQRQGQSNYGYTF. The CDR3 coding sequence is TGTGCCAGCATCGATCAAAGACAGGGCCAATCTAACTATGGCTACACCTTC.

This clone came up a few times. The chain employs TRBV7-2 and TRBJ1-1; D is undetermined. CDR3 length equals 16 residues. Germline V gives CDR1 SGHTA, CDR2 FQGNSA. Deletions cut 2 bases from V and 2 bases from J, with 15 bases between. CDR3 sequence reads: CASSLLGSATNTEAFF. DNA of the CDR3: TGTGCCAGCAGCTTATTAGGCAGCGCAACCAACACTGAAGCTTTCTTT.

The V and J genes are TRBV4-2 and TRBJ1-4; D remains unclear. The V gene's germline CDR1 is LGHNA and CDR2 YNFKEQ. Trimming pared 0 bases from V and 10 bases from J, leaving 15 bases between. The CDR3 is 15 amino acids. The CDR3 spells CASSQESGGVGKLFF. The CDR3 bases are TGTGCCAGCAGCCAAGAATCAGGAGGAGTCGGAAAACTGTTTTTT.

This clone was seen more than once but under ten times. This chain joins TRBV7-9 and TRBJ2-1, with TRBD2 matching over 11 bases. The CDR3 is 18 amino acids. V shed 5 bases and J 7 bases; nucleotides not matched to a gene: 16. Germline CDR1 is SEHNR and CDR2 is FQNEAQ (reference sequence). The CDR3 nucleotides read TGTGCCAGCAGCGAAAACCCGATAGCGGGAGGGCCTCGGAATGAGCAGTTCTTC. Encoded protein: CASSENPIAGGPRNEQFF.

This chain uses TRBV19 with TRBJ2-4; D gene unclear. The CDR3 loop spans 13 amino acids. In germline, CDR1 is LNHDA, CDR2 SQIVND (reference sequence). Trimming took off 7 bases at V and 6 bases at J, with 13 bases between the two ends. The CDR3 region is CASTLDFGNIQYF. CDR3 bases: TGTGCCAGTACTCTTGACTTCGGAAACATTCAGTACTTC.

This clone was counted a single time. DNA for the CDR3: TGCGCCAGCAGCCAAGCCTCAACTAATGAAAAACTGTTTTTT. It is translated as CASSQASTNEKLFF. The V gene is TRBV4-3, the J gene TRBJ1-4, with unresolved D. Germline lookup yields CDR1 LGHNA and CDR2 YSLEER. CDR3 size: 14 residues. The V end was cut by 1 base, the J end by 0 bases, with 3 bases between.

The chain carries TRBV7-2 and TRBJ2-3; maybe TRBD2 (5 bases). The CDR3 sequence is 13 residues long. Trimming cost V 5 bases and J 5 bases, with 11 bases left between them. Germline loops: CDR1 SGHTA, CDR2 FQGNSA. The CDR3 DNA sequence: TGTGCCAGCAGCCCCGGACTTGTAGATACGCAGTATTTT. Protein: CASSPGLVDTQYF.

In its sample, this clone was seen once. The chain links TRBV19 to TRBJ2-4; 13 bases map to TRBD2. Losses at the gene ends were 5 bases for V and 1 base for J; bases not matched to a gene: 11. The CDR3 loop spans 19 amino acids. Germline V gene data show CDR1 as LNHDA and CDR2 as SQIVND (reference sequence). CDR3 nucleotide sequence: TGTGCCAGTAGTGCGAGACTAGCGGGAGGTGGGGTTGCCAAAAACATTCAGTACTTC. Protein sequence: CASSARLAGGGVAKNIQYF.

The chain recombines TRBV6-2 or TRBV6-3 with TRBJ2-2, with 11 bases that match TRBD2. The length of the CDR3 is 18 residues. The ends lost 4 bases at V and 2 bases at J; junction bases unmatched: 9. Per the germline V gene, CDR1 is MNHEY and CDR2 is SVGEGT. CDR3 residues: CASSSNPTSGVNTGELFF. In nucleotides, the CDR3 is TGTGCCAGCAGTTCCAATCCGACTAGCGGGGTTAACACCGGGGAGCTGTTTTTT.

This clone showed up just once. CDR3 protein: CASSARQGNNYGYTF. CDR3 in DNA: TGTGCCAGTAGCGCCCGACAGGGGAATAACTATGGCTACACCTTC. The gene calls are TRBV19 and TRBJ1-2, with 8 nucleotides matching TRBD1. The CDR3 loop spans 15 amino acids. Germline CDR1 is LNHDA and CDR2 is SQIVND (reference sequence). V shed 6 bases and J 1 base; nucleotides not matched to a gene: 7. The full variable domain, with the rest looked up from reference TRBV19 and TRBJ1-2, is DGGITQSPKYLFRKEGQNVTLSCEQNLNHDAMYWYRQDPGQGLRLIYYSQIVNDFQKGDIAEGYSVSREKKESFPLTVTSAQKNPTAFYLCASSARQGNNYGYTFGSGTRLTVV.

The chain uses TRBV29-1 and TRBJ1-2; 10 bases align to TRBD1. Germline CDR1 and CDR2: SQVTM and ANQGSEA. This CDR3 has 17 amino acids. The J segment lost 4 bases and the V segment lost 4 bases, leaving 15 bases of the junction unmatched. CDR3 in DNA: TGCAGCGTTGCTTCGGGGGGTACGGGACAGGGGATCTATGGCTACACCTTC. The encoded protein is CSVASGGTGQGIYGYTF.

This clone was detected once. The rearrangement joins TRBV29-1 to TRBJ2-7; 10 bases are shared with TRBD1. The CDR3 contains 13 residues. J was trimmed by 9 bases and V by 6 bases; bases with no gene match: 11. Germline V gene data show CDR1 as SQVTM and CDR2 as ANQGSEA. CDR3 in DNA: TGCAGCGTCGCTTCGGGACAGGGGAGTGTGCAGTACTTC. Translated: CSVASGQGSVQYF.

The V call is TRBV18, the J call TRBJ2-1; 8 bases line up with TRBD2. Germline loops: CDR1 KGHSH, CDR2 LQKENI. This CDR3 comprises 16 residues. The V segment lost 2 bases and the J segment 0 bases; nucleotides outside the gene matches: 3. CDR3 sequence reads: CASSPRTSSSYNEQFF. The CDR3 DNA is TGTGCCAGCTCACCAAGGACTAGCAGCTCCTACAATGAGCAGTTCTTC. Filled out from reference TRBV18 and TRBJ2-1, the complete variable domain reads NAGVMQNPRHLVRRRGQEARLRCSPMKGHSHVYWYRQLPEEGLKFMVYLQKENIIDESGMPKERFSAEFPKEGPSILRIQQVVRGDSAAYFCASSPRTSSSYNEQFFGPGTRLTVL.

J is TRBJ1-2 and V is TRBV4-1, with unresolved D. Trimming removed 1 base from V and 4 bases from J, with 10 bases in between. Per germline, CDR1 MGHRA and CDR2 YSYEKL. The CDR3 consists of 14 residues. DNA for the CDR3: TGCGCCAGCAGCCAAGCGACTGAGGGCTATGGCTACACCTTC. This encodes CASSQATEGYGYTF.

The chain uses TRBV4-2 and TRBJ2-7; 7 nucleotides agree with TRBD2. V lost 4 bases to trimming and J lost 3 bases; unmatched junction nucleotides: 3. This CDR3 has 13 residues. CDR1 and CDR2 from the germline V gene are LGHNA and YNFKEQ. In nucleotides, the CDR3 is TGTGCCAGCAGCCGTGAGCGGGGCTACGAGCAGTACTTC. This gives the protein CASSRERGYEQYF.

This chain connects TRBV28 to TRBJ1-2, with TRBD1 matching 8 bases. Unmatched junction bases numbered 12, after V lost 7 bases and J lost 8 bases. The CDR3 runs to 14 residues. The germline V gene has CDR1 MDHEN and CDR2 SYDVKM. The CDR3 here is CASTSGQGAGGYTF. CDR3 nucleotide sequence: TGTGCCAGCACCTCAGGGCAGGGGGCTGGAGGCTACACCTTC.

The chain is built from TRBV5-4 and TRBJ2-3; a weak D match, TRBD2 (5 bases). Germline V gene data show CDR1 as SGHNT and CDR2 as YYREEE (reference sequence). V was shortened by 7 bases and J by 2 bases, with 11 bases between the two germline ends. The CDR3 is made up of 13 amino acids. CDR3 bases: TGTGCCAGCGGAGCGGATTACACAGATACGCAGTATTTT. This gives the protein CASGADYTDTQYF.